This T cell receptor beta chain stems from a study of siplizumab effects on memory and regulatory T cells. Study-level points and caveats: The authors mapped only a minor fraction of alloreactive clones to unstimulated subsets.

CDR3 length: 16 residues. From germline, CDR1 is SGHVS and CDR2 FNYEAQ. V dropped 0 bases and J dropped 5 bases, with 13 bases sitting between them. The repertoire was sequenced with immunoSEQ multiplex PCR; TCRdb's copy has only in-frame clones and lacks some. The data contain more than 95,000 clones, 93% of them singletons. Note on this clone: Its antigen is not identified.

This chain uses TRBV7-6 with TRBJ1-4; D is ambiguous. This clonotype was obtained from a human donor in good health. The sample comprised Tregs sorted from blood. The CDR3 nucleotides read TGTGCCAGCAGCTTAGCTCCCCGGGCTAAGAATGAAAAACTGTTTTTT. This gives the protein CASSLAPRAKNEKLFF.